This T cell receptor beta chain was sequenced during a study of early T cells in non-severe SARS-CoV-2 infection. Study-wide context: The chains were unpaired, and the sequenced material was bulk RNA from unsorted whole blood.

The V and J ends lost 6 bases and 9 bases respectively, with 8 bases between them. The V gene's germline CDR1 is MDHEN and CDR2 SYDVKM. The CDR3 spans 11 residues. Individual cDNA molecules were tagged with unique molecular identifiers. TCRdb reprocessed the 5' RACE reads via MiXCR and lists one record per CDR3 protein. The data show over 85,000 distinct CDR3 sequences, around 13% seen once. The TCR comes from an adult who was a healthcare worker with PCR-confirmed SARS-CoV-2 infection or an uninfected control (not recorded which). The sequenced sample was whole blood. The chain uses TRBV28 and TRBJ2-2; D is unresolved. CDR3 in DNA: TGTGCCAGCAGCAACCGAAGGGAGCTGTTTTTT. Translated, it gives CASSNRRELFF. Variable domain in full (rest from reference TRBV28 and TRBJ2-2): DVKVTQSSRYLVKRTGEKVFLECVQDMDHENMFWYRQDPGLGLRLIYFSYDVKMKEKGDIPEGYSVSREKKERFSLILESASTNQTSMYLCASSNRRELFFGEGSRLTVL.